This T cell receptor beta chain derives from a study of early T cells in non-severe SARS-CoV-2 infection. On the study more broadly: The chains were unpaired, and the sequenced material was bulk RNA from unsorted whole blood.

On this clonotype itself: Its antigen is as yet unknown.

Study outcomes and limitations: VDJdb-based annotation leaned toward anti-spike CD8 responses and missed private and CD4 specificities.

CDR3 length equals 13 residues. The junction had 4 bases not matched to a gene; V was cut back by 6 bases and J by 6 bases. Germline values: CDR1 SNHLY, CDR2 FYNNEI. As part of library construction, unique molecular identifiers were attached to individual cDNA molecules. TCRdb redid the calling of the 5' RACE reads with MiXCR, one entry per CDR3 protein. The repertoire holds over 60,000 distinct CDR3 sequences, with around 10% as singletons. This chain uses TRBV2 with TRBJ1-4; TRBD1 matches 7 bases. The TCR was taken from an adult who was a healthcare worker with PCR-confirmed SARS-CoV-2 infection or an uninfected control (not recorded which). This specimen consisted of whole blood, obtained at baseline. The CDR3 loop reads CASRSDRDEKLFF. CDR3 sequence (DNA): TGTGCCAGCAGGTCTGACAGGGATGAAAAACTGTTTTTT.